Detailed here is one T cell receptor beta chain. This sample stems from a study of OX40 agonist ivuxolimab in advanced cancers. Repertoires were generated with immunoSEQ multiplex PCR, while TCRdb's copy carries only in-frame clones and drops some. The data hold 65,000 to 75,000 clones, with 85% observed a single time. This CDR3 has 13 amino acids. Germline V gives CDR1 MRHNA, CDR2 SNTAGT. The junction had 5 bases not matched to a gene; V was cut back by 6 bases and J by 4 bases. The sequence was collected from an adult with an advanced solid tumor such as melanoma, head and neck, liver or kidney cancer. The sample consisted of CD4+ or CD8+ T cells sorted from blood, taken in a trial of the OX40 agonist ivuxolimab. The V call is TRBV6-4, the J call TRBJ1-1; 7 bases align to TRBD1. The CDR3 loop reads CASSVTGSTEAFF. Written as DNA, the CDR3 is TGTGCCAGCAGCGTGACAGGGAGCACTGAAGCTTTCTTT.